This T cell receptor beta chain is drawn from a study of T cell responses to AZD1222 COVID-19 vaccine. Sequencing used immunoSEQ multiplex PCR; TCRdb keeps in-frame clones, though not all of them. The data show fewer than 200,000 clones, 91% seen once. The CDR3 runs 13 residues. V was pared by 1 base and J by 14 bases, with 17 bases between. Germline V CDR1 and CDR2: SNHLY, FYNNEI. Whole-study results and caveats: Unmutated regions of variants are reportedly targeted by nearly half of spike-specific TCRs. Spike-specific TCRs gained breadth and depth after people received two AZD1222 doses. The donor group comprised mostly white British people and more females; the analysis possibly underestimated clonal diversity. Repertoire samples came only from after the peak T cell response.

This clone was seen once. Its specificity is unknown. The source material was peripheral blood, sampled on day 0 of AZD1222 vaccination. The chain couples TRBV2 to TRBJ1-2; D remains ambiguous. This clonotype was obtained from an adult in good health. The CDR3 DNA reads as TGTGCCAGCAGTGAAGGAACACACGGGATTAGGACCTTC. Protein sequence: CASSEGTHGIRTF.